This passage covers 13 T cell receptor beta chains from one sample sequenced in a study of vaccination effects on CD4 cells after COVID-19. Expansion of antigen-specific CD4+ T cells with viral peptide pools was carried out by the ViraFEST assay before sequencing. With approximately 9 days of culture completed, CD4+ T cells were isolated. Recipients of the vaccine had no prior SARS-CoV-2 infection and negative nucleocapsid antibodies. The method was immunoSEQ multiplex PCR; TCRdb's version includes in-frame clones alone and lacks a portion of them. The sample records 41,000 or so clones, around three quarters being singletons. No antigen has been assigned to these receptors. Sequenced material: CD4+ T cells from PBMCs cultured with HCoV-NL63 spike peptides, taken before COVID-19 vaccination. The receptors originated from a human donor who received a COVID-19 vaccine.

The DNA for the CDR3 is TGTGCCAGCAGCTACGCCGGTTGGACAGGGCCTGGAAACACCATATATTTT. Protein sequence: CASSYAGWTGPGNTIYF. This sequence joins TRBV7-9 and TRBJ1-3, with TRBD1 matching over 8 bases. The CDR3 length is 17 residues. V trimming: 4 bases; J trimming: 2 bases; junction bases outside the gene matches: 10. Germline loops: CDR1 SEHNR, CDR2 FQNEAQ (reference sequence).

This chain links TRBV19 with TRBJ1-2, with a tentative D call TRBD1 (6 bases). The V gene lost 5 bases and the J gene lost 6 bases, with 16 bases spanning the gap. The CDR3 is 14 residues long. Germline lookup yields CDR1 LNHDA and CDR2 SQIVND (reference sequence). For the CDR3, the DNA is TGTGCCAGTAGTGCCCGGACAGCGAAAAATGGCTACACCTTC. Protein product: CASSARTAKNGYTF.

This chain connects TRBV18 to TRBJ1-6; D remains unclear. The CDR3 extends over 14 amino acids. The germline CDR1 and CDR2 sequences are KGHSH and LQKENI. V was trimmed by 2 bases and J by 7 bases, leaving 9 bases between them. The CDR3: CASSPARTNSPLHF. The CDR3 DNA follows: TGTGCCAGCTCACCAGCGAGGACGAATTCACCCCTCCACTTT.

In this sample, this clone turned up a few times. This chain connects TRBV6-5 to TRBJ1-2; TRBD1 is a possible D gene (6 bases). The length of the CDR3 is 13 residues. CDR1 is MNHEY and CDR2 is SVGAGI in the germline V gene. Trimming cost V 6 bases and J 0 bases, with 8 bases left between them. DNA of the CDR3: TGTGCCAGCAGACGACAGGCTAACTATGGCTACACCTTC. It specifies CASRRQANYGYTF.

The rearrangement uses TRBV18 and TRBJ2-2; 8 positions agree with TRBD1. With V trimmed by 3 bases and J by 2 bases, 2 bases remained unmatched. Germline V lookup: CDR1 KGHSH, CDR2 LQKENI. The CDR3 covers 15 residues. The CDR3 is CASSPGQGNTGELFF. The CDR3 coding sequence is TGTGCCAGCTCACCCGGACAGGGTAACACCGGGGAGCTGTTTTTT.

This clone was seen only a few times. DNA for the CDR3: TGCGCCAGCAGCCCACTACAAGACTCTGGAAACACCATATATTTT. Translation: CASSPLQDSGNTIYF. The chain recombines TRBV4-1 with TRBJ1-3; no firm D call. Germline CDR1 and CDR2: MGHRA and YSYEKL. Deletions cut 4 bases from V and 0 bases from J, with 10 bases between. This CDR3 comprises 15 residues.

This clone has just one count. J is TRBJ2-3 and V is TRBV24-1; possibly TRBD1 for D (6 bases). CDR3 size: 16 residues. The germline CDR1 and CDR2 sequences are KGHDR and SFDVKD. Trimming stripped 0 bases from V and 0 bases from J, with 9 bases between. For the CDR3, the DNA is TGTGCCACCAGTGATTTGTCAGGGGCAAGCACAGATACGCAGTATTTT. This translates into CATSDLSGASTDTQYF.

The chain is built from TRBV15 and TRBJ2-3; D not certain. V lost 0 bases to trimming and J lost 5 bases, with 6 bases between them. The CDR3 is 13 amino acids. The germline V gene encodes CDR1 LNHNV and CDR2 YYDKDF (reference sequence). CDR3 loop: CATSRDLKDTQYF. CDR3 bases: TGTGCCACCAGCAGAGATCTTAAAGATACGCAGTATTTT.

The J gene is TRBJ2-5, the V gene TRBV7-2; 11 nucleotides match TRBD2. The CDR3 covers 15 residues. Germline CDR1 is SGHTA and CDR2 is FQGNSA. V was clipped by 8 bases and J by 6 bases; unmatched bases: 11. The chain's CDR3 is CASHTVAGGPKTQYF. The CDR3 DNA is TGTGCCAGCCATACGGTAGCGGGGGGGCCGAAGACCCAGTACTTC.

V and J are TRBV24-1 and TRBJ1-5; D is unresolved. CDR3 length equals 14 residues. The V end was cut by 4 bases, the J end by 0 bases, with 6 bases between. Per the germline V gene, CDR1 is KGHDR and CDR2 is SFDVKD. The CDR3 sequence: CATSEGLSNQPQHF. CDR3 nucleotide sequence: TGTGCCACCAGTGAGGGCCTTAGCAATCAGCCCCAGCATTTT.

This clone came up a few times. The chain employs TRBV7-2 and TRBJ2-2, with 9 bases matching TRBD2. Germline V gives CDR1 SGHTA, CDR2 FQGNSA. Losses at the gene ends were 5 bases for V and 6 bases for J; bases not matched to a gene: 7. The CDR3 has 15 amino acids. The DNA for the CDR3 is TGTGCCAGCAGCCCCCGGACTAGCGCGGCCGGGGAGCTGTTTTTT. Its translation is CASSPRTSAAGELFF.

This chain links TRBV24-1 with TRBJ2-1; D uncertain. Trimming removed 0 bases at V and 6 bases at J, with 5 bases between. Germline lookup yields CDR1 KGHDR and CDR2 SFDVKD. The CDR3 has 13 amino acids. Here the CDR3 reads CATSDLDINEQFF. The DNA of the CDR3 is TGTGCCACCAGTGATTTGGACATCAATGAGCAGTTCTTC.

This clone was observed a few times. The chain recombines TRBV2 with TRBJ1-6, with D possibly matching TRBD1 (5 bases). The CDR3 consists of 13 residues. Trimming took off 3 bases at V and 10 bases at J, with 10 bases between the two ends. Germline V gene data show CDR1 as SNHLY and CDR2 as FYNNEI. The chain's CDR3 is CASSDRVGSPLHF. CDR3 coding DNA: TGTGCCAGCAGTGACAGGGTCGGCTCACCCCTCCACTTT. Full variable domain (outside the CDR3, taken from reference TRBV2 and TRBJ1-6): EPEVTQTPSHQVTQMGQEVILRCVPISNHLYFYWYRQILGQKVEFLVSFYNNEISEKSEIFDDQFSVERPDGSNFTLKIRSTKLEDSAMYFCASSDRVGSPLHFGNGTRLTVT.